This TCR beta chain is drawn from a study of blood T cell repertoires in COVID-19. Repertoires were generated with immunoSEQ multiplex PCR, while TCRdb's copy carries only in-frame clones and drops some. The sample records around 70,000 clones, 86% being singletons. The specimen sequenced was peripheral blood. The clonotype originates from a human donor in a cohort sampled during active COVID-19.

The CDR3 sequence: CASTLFGGGTDTQYF. The CDR3 DNA is TGTGCCAGCACCCTTTTCGGGGGGGGAACAGATACGCAGTATTTT. This sequence joins TRBV9 and TRBJ2-3; TRBD2 matches at 8 bases. Germline CDR1 reads SGDLS; CDR2 reads YYNGEE. CDR3 length equals 15 residues. The trim removed 6 bases at V and 3 bases at J, leaving 9 bases unmatched.